This entry describes one TCR beta chain. Its antigen is currently unknown. The data derive from a study of cytomegalovirus exposure and HLA in healthy donors. Notes on the study in general: Most of the CMV-associated TCR beta chains (in a later analysis) appeared to be HLA-restricted. Being indistinguishable, some V segments were excluded, TRBV6-2 and TRBV6-3 among them. Most of the TCR beta V segments (in an earlier analysis) were productive either about 87% or about 30% of the time.

This CDR3 comprises 15 residues. The ends were cut back, 0 bases at V and 6 bases at J, with 15 bases in the middle. CDR1 and CDR2 (germline): SGDLS, YYNGEE. PCR used 60 Vbeta primers and 13 Jbeta primers. Generated by immunoSEQ multiplex PCR, the TCRdb table keeps only in-frame clones and is missing some. Recorded for this sample: around 45,000 clones. Healthy bone marrow donors made up the donor group. This rearrangement joins TRBV9 to TRBJ1-1, with D perhaps matching TRBD1 (5 bases). The TCR originated in a male donor in good health and CMV-seronegative. Sample: PBMCs. Here the CDR3 reads CASSVAGGNQAEAFF. Written as DNA, the CDR3 is TGTGCCAGCAGCGTAGCTGGGGGGAATCAGGCTGAAGCTTTCTTT.